Each of the 8 T cell receptor beta chains below was sequenced from the same sample in a study of lymphopenia after photon versus proton radiotherapy. Only in-frame clones appear in the TCRdb table, and some are missing; sequencing was by immunoSEQ multiplex PCR. The sample lists 70,000 or so clones, roughly 93% occurring once. This material consisted of peripheral blood, taken from a patient treated with photon-based radiotherapy. These receptors came from a woman in her 70s with pancreatic cancer.

The chain carries TRBV9 and TRBJ2-1; 8 positions agree with TRBD2. Per the germline V gene, CDR1 is SGDLS and CDR2 is YYNGEE. Losses at the gene ends were 0 bases for V and 0 bases for J; bases not matched to a gene: 5. CDR3 length equals 17 residues. The CDR3 bases are TGTGCCAGCAGCGTAGGGACGGGAGGGCACTCCTACAATGAGCAGTTCTTC. It translates to CASSVGTGGHSYNEQFF.

The chain employs TRBV7-2 and TRBJ2-1; D perhaps matches TRBD2 (5 bases). This CDR3 region has 12 residues. Per germline, CDR1 SGHTA and CDR2 FQGNSA. V was cut by 6 bases and J by 4 bases, with 7 bases left in between. CDR3 in amino acids: CASRGGYNEQFF. The CDR3 coding sequence is TGTGCCAGCAGAGGAGGTTACAATGAGCAGTTCTTC.

The chain is built from TRBV19 and TRBJ2-5; TRBD1 aligns across 10 bases. CDR3 size: 15 residues. The germline gives CDR1 LNHDA, CDR2 SQIVND (reference sequence). Trimming took 4 bases from V and 5 from J; bases not matched to a gene: 7. Here the CDR3 DNA reads TGTGCCAGTAGTACCCAGACAGGGGGCGGGGAGACCCAGTACTTC. Translation gives CASSTQTGGGETQYF.

The rearrangement joins TRBV7-2 to TRBJ2-3, with 7 bases lining up with TRBD2. Germline CDR1 SGHTA, CDR2 FQGNSA. The CDR3 loop spans 12 amino acids. Trimming cost V 8 bases and J 3 bases; bases outside gene matches: 2. CDR3 sequence (DNA): TGTGCCAGCCGACTAGCAACAGATACGCAGTATTTT. It encodes CASRLATDTQYF.

V usage is TRBV18 and J usage is TRBJ2-3, with 8 nucleotides matching TRBD2. Trimming removed 3 bases from V and 4 bases from J; junction bases left unmatched: 3. The CDR3 loop spans 14 amino acids. Looked up from germline, CDR1 is KGHSH and CDR2 is LQKENI. CDR3 bases: TGTGCCAGCTCACCCCAGCGGGGGCCAGATACGCAGTATTTT. It specifies CASSPQRGPDTQYF.

This clone occurred once. The V gene is TRBV23-1, the J gene TRBJ2-1, with D possibly being TRBD2 (5 bases). TRBV23-1 is marked as an open reading frame, function uncertain. Trimming pared 2 bases from V and 2 bases from J, leaving 13 bases between. CDR3 length equals 16 residues. The CDR3 spells CASSQKDGEAYNEQFF. The CDR3 nucleotides read TGCGCCAGCAGTCAAAAAGACGGGGAAGCCTACAATGAGCAGTTCTTC.

The gene calls are TRBV5-1 and TRBJ2-7; 11 nucleotides line up with TRBD2. Germline CDR1 SGHRS, CDR2 YFSETQ. The J segment lost 0 bases and the V segment lost 3 bases, leaving 2 bases of the junction unmatched. The CDR3 is 15 amino acids. The CDR3 nucleotides read TGCGCCAGCAGCTCGGGACTAGCGGACTCCTACGAGCAGTACTTC. Its protein is CASSSGLADSYEQYF.

CDR3 in DNA: TGTGCCAGCAGTGCACTAGCGGGAGCCTCCCCTAGCACAGATACGCAGTATTTT. It yields the protein CASSALAGASPSTDTQYF. The genes are TRBV9 and TRBJ2-3, with 11 bases that match TRBD2. The germline V gene has CDR1 SGDLS and CDR2 YYNGEE. V was pared by 5 bases and J by 0 bases, with 11 bases of the junction left unmatched. This CDR3 region has 18 residues.